This T cell receptor beta chain was obtained from a study of T cell responses to AZD1222 COVID-19 vaccine. This clone has just one count. The table came from immunoSEQ multiplex PCR; TCRdb's copy has only in-frame clones and leaves some out. The sample has over 120,000 clones, about 86% seen once; the top ten hold around 5.1%. Germline-derived CDR1 and CDR2 are KGHSH and LQKENI. The length of the CDR3 is 14 residues. The V and J ends lost 4 bases and 8 bases respectively, with 14 bases between them. The origin of this receptor is an adult who received the AZD1222 COVID-19 vaccine. The chain uses TRBV18 and TRBJ1-4; maybe TRBD1 (5 bases). Specimen: peripheral blood, collected 28 days after the second AZD1222 dose. CDR3 sequence reads: CASSQGTPSEKLFF. In DNA, the CDR3 is TGTGCCAGCTCACAAGGGACCCCAAGCGAAAAACTGTTTTTT.